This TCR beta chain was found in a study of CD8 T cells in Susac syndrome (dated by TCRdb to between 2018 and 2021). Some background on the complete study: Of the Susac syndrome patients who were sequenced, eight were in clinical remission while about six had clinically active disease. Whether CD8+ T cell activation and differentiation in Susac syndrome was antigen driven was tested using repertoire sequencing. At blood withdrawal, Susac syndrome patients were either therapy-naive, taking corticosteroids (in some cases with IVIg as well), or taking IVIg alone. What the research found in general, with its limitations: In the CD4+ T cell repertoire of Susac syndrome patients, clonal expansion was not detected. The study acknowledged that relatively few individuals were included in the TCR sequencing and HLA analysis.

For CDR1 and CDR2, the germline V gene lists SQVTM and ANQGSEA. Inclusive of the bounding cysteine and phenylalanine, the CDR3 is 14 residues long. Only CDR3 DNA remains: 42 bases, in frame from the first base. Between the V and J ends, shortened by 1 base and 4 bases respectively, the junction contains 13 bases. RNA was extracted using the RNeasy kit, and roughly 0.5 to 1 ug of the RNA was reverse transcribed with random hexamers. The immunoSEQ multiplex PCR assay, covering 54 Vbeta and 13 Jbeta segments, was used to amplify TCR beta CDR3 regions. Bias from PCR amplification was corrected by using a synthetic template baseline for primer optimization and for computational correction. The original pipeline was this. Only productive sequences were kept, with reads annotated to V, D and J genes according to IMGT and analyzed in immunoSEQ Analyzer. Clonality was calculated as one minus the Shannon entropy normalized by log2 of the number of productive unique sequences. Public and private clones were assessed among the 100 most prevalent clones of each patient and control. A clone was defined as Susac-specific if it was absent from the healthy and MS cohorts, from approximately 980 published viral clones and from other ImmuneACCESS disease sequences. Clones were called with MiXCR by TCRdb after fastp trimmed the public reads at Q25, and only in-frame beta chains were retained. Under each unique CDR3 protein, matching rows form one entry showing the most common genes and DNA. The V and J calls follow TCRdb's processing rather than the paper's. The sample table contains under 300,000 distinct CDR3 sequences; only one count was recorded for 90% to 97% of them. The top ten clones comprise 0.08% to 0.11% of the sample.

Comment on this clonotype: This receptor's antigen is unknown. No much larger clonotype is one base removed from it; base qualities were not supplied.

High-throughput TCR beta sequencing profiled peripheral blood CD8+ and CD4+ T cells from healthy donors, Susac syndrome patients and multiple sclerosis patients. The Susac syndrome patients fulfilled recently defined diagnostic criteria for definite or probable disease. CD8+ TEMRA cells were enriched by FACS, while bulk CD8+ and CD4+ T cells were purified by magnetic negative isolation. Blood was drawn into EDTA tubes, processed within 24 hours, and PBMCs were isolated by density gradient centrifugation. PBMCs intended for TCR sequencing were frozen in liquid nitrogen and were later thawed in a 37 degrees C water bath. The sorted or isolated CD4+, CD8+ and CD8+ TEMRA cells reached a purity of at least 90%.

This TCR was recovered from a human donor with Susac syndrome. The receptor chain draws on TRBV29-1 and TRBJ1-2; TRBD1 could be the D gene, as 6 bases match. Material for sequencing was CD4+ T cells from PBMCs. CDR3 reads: CSVEVRGRIYGYTF. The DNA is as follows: TGCAGCGTTGAAGTCCGGGGGCGAATCTATGGCTACACCTTC.